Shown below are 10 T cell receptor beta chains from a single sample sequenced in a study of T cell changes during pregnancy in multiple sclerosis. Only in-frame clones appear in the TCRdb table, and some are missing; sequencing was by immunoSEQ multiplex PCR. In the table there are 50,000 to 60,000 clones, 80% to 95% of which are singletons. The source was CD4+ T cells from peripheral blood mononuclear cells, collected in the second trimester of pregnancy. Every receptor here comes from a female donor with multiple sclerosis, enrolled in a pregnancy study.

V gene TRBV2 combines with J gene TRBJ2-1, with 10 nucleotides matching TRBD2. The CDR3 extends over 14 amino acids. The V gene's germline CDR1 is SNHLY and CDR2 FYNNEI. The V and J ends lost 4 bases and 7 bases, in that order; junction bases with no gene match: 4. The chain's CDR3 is CASSALAGRNEQFF. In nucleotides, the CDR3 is TGTGCCAGCAGTGCACTAGCGGGAAGGAATGAGCAGTTCTTC.

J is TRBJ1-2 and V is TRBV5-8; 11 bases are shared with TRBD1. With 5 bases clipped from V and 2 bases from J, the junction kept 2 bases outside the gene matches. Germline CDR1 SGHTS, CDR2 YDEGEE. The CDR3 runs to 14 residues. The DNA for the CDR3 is TGTGCCAGCAGTAGGGACAGGGGGAACTATGGCTACACCTTC. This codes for CASSRDRGNYGYTF.

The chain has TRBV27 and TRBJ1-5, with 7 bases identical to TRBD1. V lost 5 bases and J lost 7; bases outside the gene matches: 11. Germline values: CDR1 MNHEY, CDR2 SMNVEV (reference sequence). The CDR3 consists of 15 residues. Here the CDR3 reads CASSPRNRGRQPQHF. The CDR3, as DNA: TGTGCCAGCAGTCCGCGAAACAGGGGAAGGCAGCCCCAGCATTTT.

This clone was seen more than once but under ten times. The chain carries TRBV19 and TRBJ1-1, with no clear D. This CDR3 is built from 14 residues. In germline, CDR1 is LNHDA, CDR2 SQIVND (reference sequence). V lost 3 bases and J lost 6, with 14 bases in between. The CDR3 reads CASSMAEGSSEAFF. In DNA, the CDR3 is TGTGCCAGTAGTATGGCGGAAGGAAGTTCTGAAGCTTTCTTT.

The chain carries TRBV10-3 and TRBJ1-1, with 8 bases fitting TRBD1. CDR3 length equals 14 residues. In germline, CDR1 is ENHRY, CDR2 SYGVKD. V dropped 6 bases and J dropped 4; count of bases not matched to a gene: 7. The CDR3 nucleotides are TGTGCCATCAGCCGACAGGGGTCAGGCACTGAAGCTTTCTTT. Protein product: CAISRQGSGTEAFF.

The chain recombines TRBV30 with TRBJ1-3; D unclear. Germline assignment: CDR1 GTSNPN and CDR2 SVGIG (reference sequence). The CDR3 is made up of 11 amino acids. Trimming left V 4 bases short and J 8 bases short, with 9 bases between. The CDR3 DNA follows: TGTGCCTGGACCAGTCTTTACACCATATATTTT. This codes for CAWTSLYTIYF. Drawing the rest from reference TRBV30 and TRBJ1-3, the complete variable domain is SQTIHQWPATLVQPVGSPLSLECTVEGTSNPNLYWYRQAAGRGLQLLFYSVGIGQISSEVPQNLSASRPQDRQFILSSKKLLLSDSGFYLCAWTSLYTIYFGEGSWLTVV.

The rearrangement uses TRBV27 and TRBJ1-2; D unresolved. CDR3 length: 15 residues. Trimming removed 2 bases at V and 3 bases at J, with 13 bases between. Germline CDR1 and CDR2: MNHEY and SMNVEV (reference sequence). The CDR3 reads CASSLVAGRDYGYTF. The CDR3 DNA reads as TGTGCCAGCAGTTTAGTCGCCGGGCGGGACTATGGCTACACCTTC.

The CDR3 DNA reads as TGTGCCAGCAGTAGTAGCGGCCAAGAGACCCAGTACTTC. Its protein is CASSSSGQETQYF. J is TRBJ2-5 and V is TRBV6-6; TRBD2 might be the D (6 bases). This CDR3 spans 13 amino acids. Trimming stripped 5 bases from V and 1 base from J, with 8 bases between. Per the germline V gene, CDR1 is MNHNY and CDR2 is SVGAGI (reference sequence).

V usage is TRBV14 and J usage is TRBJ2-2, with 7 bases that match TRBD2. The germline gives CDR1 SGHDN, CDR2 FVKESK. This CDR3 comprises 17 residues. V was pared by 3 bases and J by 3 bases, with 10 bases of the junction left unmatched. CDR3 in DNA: TGTGCCAGCAGCCAGGCAGCGTCTAGCGGATACACCGGGGAGCTGTTTTTT. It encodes CASSQAASSGYTGELFF.

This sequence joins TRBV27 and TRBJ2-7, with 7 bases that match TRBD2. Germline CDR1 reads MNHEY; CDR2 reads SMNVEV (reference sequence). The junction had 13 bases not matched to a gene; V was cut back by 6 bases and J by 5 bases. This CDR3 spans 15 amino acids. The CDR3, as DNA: TGTGCCAGCAGCCGACCGGGTGCGGGAGCAAACGAGCAGTACTTC. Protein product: CASSRPGAGANEQYF.